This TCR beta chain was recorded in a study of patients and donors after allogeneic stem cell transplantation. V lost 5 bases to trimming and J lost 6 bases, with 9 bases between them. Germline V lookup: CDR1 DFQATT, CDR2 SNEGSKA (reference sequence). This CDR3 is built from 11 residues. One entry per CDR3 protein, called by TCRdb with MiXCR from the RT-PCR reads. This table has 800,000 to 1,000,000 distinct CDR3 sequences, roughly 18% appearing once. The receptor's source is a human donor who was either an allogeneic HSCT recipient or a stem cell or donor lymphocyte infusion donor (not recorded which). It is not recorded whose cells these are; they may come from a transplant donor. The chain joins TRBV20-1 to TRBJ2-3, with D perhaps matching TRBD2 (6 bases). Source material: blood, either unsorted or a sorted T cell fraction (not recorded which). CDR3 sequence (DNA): TGCAGTGCTTATCGGGGGGATACGCAGTATTTT. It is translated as CSAYRGDTQYF.